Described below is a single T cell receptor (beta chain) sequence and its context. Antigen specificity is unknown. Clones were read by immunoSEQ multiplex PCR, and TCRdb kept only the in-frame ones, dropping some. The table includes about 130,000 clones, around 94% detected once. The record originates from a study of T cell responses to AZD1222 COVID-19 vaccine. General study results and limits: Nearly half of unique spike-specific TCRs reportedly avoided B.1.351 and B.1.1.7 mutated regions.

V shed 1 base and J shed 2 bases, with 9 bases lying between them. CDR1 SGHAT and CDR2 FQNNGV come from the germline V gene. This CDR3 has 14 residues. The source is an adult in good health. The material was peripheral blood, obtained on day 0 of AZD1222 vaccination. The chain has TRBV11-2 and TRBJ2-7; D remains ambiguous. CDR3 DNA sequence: TGTGCCAGCAGCTTAGGGGGAAGAGCCTACGAGCAGTACTTC. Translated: CASSLGGRAYEQYF.